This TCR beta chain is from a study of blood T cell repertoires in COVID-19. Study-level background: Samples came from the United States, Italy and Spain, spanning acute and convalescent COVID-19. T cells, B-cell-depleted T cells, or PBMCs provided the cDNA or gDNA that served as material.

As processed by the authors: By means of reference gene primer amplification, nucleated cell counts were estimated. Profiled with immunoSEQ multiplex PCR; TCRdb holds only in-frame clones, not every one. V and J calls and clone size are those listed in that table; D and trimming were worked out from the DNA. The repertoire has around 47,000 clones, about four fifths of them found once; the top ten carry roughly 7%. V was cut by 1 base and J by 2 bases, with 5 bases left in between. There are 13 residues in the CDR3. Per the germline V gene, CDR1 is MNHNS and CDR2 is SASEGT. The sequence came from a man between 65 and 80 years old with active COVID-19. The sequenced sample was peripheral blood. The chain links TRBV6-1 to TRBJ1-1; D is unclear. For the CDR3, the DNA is TGTGCCAGCAGTGAAGGGCAAAACACTGAAGCTTTCTTT. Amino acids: CASSEGQNTEAFF.